Below are 14 T cell receptor beta chains sequenced from a single sample in a study of blood T cells in healthy people across ages. Primers used in a second PCR of about 7 to 12 cycles were a sample-barcoded 5' primer and a J-beta primer mix. Each CDR3 protein is one row after TCRdb ran MiXCR on the 5' RACE reads. This sample has about 830,000 distinct CDR3 sequences; around 62% occur once, and the top ten carry about 30%. What was sequenced was blood. The receptors originated from a man aged 25 to 40 in good health.

The V gene is TRBV3-1, the J gene TRBJ2-2, with TRBD2 matching over 7 bases. The J segment lost 3 bases and the V segment lost 3 bases, leaving 10 bases of the junction unmatched. The CDR3 has 17 residues. CDR1 and CDR2 from the germline V gene are LGHDT and YNNKEL (reference sequence). The CDR3 nucleotides read TGTGCCAGCAGCCAGGGTTCCGGGACTACCTACACCGGGGAGCTGTTTTTT. It translates to CASSQGSGTTYTGELFF.

This clonotype showed up just a few times. The genes are TRBV4-3 and TRBJ2-1; D remains ambiguous. Germline CDR1 LGHNA, CDR2 YSLEER. V lost 3 bases to trimming and J lost 7 bases, with 10 bases between them. The CDR3 contains 13 residues. CDR3 region: CASSHTWGNEQFF. The CDR3 DNA is TGCGCCAGCAGCCACACTTGGGGAAATGAGCAGTTCTTC.

This sequence joins TRBV28 and TRBJ2-1; weak D call: TRBD1 (6 bases). The germline V gene has CDR1 MDHEN and CDR2 SYDVKM. This CDR3 has 16 residues. Trimming stripped 3 bases from V and 0 bases from J, with 12 bases between. The CDR3, as DNA: TGTGCCAGCAGTTTCCCGACAGGCGACTCCTACAATGAGCAGTTCTTC. Its protein is CASSFPTGDSYNEQFF. Looking up the rest from reference TRBV28 and TRBJ2-1 gives the full variable domain: DVKVTQSSRYLVKRTGEKVFLECVQDMDHENMFWYRQDPGLGLRLIYFSYDVKMKEKGDIPEGYSVSREKKERFSLILESASTNQTSMYLCASSFPTGDSYNEQFFGPGTRLTVL.

The chain has TRBV28 and TRBJ2-7, with 7 positions matching TRBD1. The germline CDR1 and CDR2 sequences are MDHEN and SYDVKM. The CDR3 spans 12 residues. Trimming took 6 bases from V and 6 from J; bases not matched to a gene: 5. The chain's CDR3 is CASRQGEFEQYF. CDR3 DNA: TGTGCCAGCAGGCAGGGGGAGTTCGAGCAGTACTTC. The entire variable domain, with the rest obtained from reference TRBV28 and TRBJ2-7, is as follows: DVKVTQSSRYLVKRTGEKVFLECVQDMDHENMFWYRQDPGLGLRLIYFSYDVKMKEKGDIPEGYSVSREKKERFSLILESASTNQTSMYLCASRQGEFEQYFGPGTRLTVT.

This clonotype has just a few counts. This chain connects TRBV5-1 to TRBJ2-7, with D unclear. This CDR3 has 12 residues. Trimming shortened V by 4 bases and J by 4 bases, and 9 bases separated the two germline ends. Germline V gene lookup returns CDR1 SGHRS and CDR2 YFSETQ. CDR3 loop: CASSAAQYEQYF. Here the CDR3 DNA reads TGCGCCAGCAGCGCGGCGCAGTACGAGCAGTACTTC.

This rearrangement joins TRBV12-3 or TRBV12-4 to TRBJ2-7; 8 bases line up with TRBD1. Trimming took 9 bases from V and 7 from J; bases not matched to a gene: 14. This CDR3 region has 14 residues. CDR3: CARSETGGPGEQYF. The CDR3 DNA is TGTGCCAGAAGCGAAACAGGGGGACCCGGGGAGCAGTACTTC.

J is TRBJ2-1 and V is TRBV2; D remains unclear. Per the germline V gene, CDR1 is SNHLY and CDR2 is FYNNEI. Trimming removed 1 base at V and 8 bases at J, with 9 bases between. The CDR3 has 13 amino acids. The CDR3 sequence: CASSEGLSYEQFF. The CDR3 DNA reads TGTGCCAGCAGTGAAGGGCTCAGTTATGAGCAGTTCTTC.

The chain couples TRBV9 to TRBJ1-5; 8 bases align to TRBD1. J lost 1 base, V lost 5 bases, and 5 bases had no gene match. The CDR3 runs 15 residues. The V gene's germline CDR1 is SGDLS and CDR2 YYNGEE. DNA of the CDR3: TGTGCCAGCAGTGGACAGGGAGGCAGCAATCAGCCCCAGCATTTT. Its translation: CASSGQGGSNQPQHF.

The rearrangement links TRBV9 to TRBJ1-2, with TRBD1 matching 7 bases. J was trimmed by 4 bases and V by 3 bases; bases with no gene match: 12. This CDR3 is 16 amino acids long. Germline CDR1 SGDLS, CDR2 YYNGEE. The CDR3 DNA reads as TGTGCCAGCAGCGCACCCCGACAGGGATCTTTCTATGGCTACACCTTC. It is translated as CASSAPRQGSFYGYTF.

The J gene is TRBJ1-2, the V gene TRBV5-1; unclear D gene. The V gene's germline CDR1 is SGHRS and CDR2 YFSETQ. The CDR3 has 14 residues. V was pared by 5 bases and J by 2 bases, with 13 bases between. CDR3 region: CASRGGPSNYGYTF. DNA of the CDR3: TGCGCCAGCAGAGGAGGGCCCTCCAACTATGGCTACACCTTC. Based on the CDR3 plus reference TRBV5-1 and TRBJ1-2, the full variable domain is KAGVTQTPRYLIKTRGQQVTLSCSPISGHRSVSWYQQTPGQGLQFLFEYFSETQRNKGNFPGRFSGRQFSNSRSEMNVSTLELGDSALYLCASRGGPSNYGYTFGSGTRLTVV.

The V call is TRBV6-5, the J call TRBJ2-1; TRBD2 is a possible D gene (5 bases). The V end lost 6 bases, the J end lost 0 bases, and 15 bases lay between the germline ends. The CDR3 has 16 amino acids. Germline V CDR1 and CDR2: MNHEY, SVGAGI. The chain's CDR3 is CASSRLQRSSYNEQFF. DNA for the CDR3: TGTGCCAGCAGCAGACTACAGCGGAGCTCCTACAATGAGCAGTTCTTC.

V is TRBV6-5 and J is TRBJ2-3, with 10 bases that match TRBD2. The CDR3 runs 18 residues. CDR1 and CDR2 from the germline V gene are MNHEY and SVGAGI. Germline trimming cut 2 bases from V and 0 bases from J; bases unmatched to any gene: 8. CDR3 bases: TGTGCCAGCAGTTACAGGCTAGCGGGGGCCTCTAGCACAGATACGCAGTATTTT. Translation gives CASSYRLAGASSTDTQYF.

To note about this clonotype: The limits of the CDR3 on the DNA are not certain, so only TCRdb's listed CDR3 is given. The chain carries TRBV11-3 and TRBJ2-3; the listed D gene, TRBD1, was not tested against the DNA. The CDR3 length equals 13 residues, ends included. Germline assignment: CDR1 SGHNT and CDR2 YENEEA. CDR3 sequence reads: CASSFGPGDTQYF.

For the CDR3, the DNA is TGTGCCAGCAGCCCCCAAAATGACGGTTACAATGAGCAGTTCTTC. It translates to CASSPQNDGYNEQFF. V and J are TRBV27 and TRBJ2-1; no firm D call. The V gene's germline CDR1 is MNHEY and CDR2 SMNVEV (reference sequence). This CDR3 contains 15 residues. Trimming took off 6 bases at V and 4 bases at J, with 16 bases between the two ends.